This T cell receptor beta chain comes out of a study of blood T cell repertoires in COVID-19. Study-level background: Some COVID-19 samples were acute and others convalescent; all came from the United States, Italy and Spain.

In the original processing: Amplified reference gene primers provided the basis for estimating nucleated cell counts. The assay was immunoSEQ multiplex PCR, and TCRdb's table has in-frame clones only and misses some. V and J calls and clone size are those listed in that table; D and trimming were worked out from the DNA. The sample consists of 30,000 to 40,000 clones, 85% to 90% of them appearing once. Germline V gene sequence: CDR1 SGHRS, CDR2 YFSETQ. The germline V and J ends were trimmed by 0 bases and 2 bases, with 9 bases remaining between them. The CDR3 length is 16 residues. The receptor comes from a human donor with active COVID-19. The donor label of this sample is uncertain. The specimen was peripheral blood. The chain joins TRBV5-1 to TRBJ1-6; D is ambiguous. Here the CDR3 reads CASSLDGEAYNSPLHF. Here the CDR3 DNA reads TGCGCCAGCAGCTTGGACGGGGAGGCCTATAATTCACCCCTCCACTTT.